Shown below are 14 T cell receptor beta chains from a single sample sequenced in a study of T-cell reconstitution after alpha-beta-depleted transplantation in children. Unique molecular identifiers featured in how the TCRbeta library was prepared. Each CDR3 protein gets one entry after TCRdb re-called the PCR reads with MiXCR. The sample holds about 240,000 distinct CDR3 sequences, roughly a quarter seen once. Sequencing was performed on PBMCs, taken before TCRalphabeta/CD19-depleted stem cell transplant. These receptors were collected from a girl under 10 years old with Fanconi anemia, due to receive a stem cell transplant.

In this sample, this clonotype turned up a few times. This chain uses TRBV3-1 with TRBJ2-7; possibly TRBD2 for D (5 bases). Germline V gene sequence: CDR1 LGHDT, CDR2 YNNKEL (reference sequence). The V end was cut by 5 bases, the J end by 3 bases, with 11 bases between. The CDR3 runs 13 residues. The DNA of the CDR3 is TGTGCCAGCAGCAAATCGGGGAGCTACGAGCAGTACTTC. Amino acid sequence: CASSKSGSYEQYF.

CDR3 in DNA: TGTGCCAGCAGTTTCATGACAGGTCCGGTTAGTTACAATGAGCAGTTCTTC. Amino acid sequence: CASSFMTGPVSYNEQFF. The gene calls are TRBV12-3 or TRBV12-4 and TRBJ2-1, with D possibly being TRBD1 (6 bases). This CDR3 is 17 amino acids long. Deletions cut 3 bases from V and 4 bases from J, with 19 bases between.

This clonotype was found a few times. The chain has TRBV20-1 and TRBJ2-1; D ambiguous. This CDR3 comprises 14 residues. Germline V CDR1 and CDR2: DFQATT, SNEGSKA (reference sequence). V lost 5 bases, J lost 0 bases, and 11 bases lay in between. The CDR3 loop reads CSAVKRTSYNEQFF. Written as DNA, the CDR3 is TGCAGTGCTGTTAAGAGGACCTCCTACAATGAGCAGTTCTTC.

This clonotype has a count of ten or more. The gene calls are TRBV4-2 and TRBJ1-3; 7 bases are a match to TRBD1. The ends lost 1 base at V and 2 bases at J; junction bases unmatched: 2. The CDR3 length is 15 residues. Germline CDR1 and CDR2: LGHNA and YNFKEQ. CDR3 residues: CASSQAGGTGNTIYF. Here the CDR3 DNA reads TGTGCCAGCAGCCAAGCAGGGGGGACTGGAAACACCATATATTTT.

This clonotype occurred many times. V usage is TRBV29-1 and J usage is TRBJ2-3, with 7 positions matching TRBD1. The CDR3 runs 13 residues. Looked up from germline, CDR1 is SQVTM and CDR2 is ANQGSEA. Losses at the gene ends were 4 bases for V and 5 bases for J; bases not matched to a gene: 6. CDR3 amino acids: CSVAYTGEDTQYF. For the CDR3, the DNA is TGCAGCGTTGCCTACACAGGGGAAGATACGCAGTATTTT.

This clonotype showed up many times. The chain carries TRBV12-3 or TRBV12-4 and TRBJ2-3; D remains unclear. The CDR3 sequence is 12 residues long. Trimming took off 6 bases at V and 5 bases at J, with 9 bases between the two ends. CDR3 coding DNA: TGTGCCAGCAGCGAGTACGGAGATACGCAGTATTTT. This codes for CASSEYGDTQYF.

The CDR3 sequence is CSATGAAYEQYF. The CDR3 nucleotides are TGCAGTGCAACCGGGGCCGCCTACGAGCAGTACTTC. This rearrangement joins TRBV20-1 to TRBJ2-7; possibly TRBD1 or TRBD2 for D (5 bases each). Deletions cut 6 bases from V and 2 bases from J, with 11 bases between. This CDR3 comprises 12 residues. CDR1 DFQATT and CDR2 SNEGSKA come from the germline V gene (reference sequence).

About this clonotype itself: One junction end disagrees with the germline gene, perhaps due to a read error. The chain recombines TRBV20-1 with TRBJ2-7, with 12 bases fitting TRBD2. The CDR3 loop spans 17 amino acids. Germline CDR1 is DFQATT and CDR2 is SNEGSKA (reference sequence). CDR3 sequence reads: CCATALLTSGGTYEQYF. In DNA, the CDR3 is TGCTGTGCTACCGCGTTGCTGACTAGCGGGGGAACCTACGAGCAGTACTTC.

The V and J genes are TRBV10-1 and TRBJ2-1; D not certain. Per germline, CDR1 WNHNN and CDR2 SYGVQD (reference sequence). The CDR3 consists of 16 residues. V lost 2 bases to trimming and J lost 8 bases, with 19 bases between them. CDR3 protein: CASSEVKRLEFHEQFF. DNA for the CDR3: TGCGCCAGCAGTGAGGTGAAAAGGCTAGAATTCCATGAGCAGTTCTTC.

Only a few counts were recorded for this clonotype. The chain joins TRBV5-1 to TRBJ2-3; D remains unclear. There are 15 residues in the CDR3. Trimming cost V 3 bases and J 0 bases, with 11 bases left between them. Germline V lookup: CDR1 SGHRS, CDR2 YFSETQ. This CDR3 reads CASSSRTDSTDTQYF. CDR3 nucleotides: TGCGCCAGCAGCTCCCGGACGGATAGCACAGATACGCAGTATTTT.

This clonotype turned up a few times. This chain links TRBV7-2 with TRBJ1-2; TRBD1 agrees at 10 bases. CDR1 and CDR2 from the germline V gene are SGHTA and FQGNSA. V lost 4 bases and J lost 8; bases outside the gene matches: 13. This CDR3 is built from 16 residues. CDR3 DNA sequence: TGTGCCAGCAGCTCGTGGGACAGGGGAACTCATGGGGGCTACACCTTC. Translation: CASSSWDRGTHGGYTF.

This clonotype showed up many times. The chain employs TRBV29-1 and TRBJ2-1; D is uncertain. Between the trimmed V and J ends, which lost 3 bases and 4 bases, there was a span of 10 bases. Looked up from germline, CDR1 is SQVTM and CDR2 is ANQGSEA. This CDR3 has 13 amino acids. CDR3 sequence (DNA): TGCAGCGTTGAGGGGTTTGGATACAATGAGCAGTTCTTC. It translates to CSVEGFGYNEQFF.

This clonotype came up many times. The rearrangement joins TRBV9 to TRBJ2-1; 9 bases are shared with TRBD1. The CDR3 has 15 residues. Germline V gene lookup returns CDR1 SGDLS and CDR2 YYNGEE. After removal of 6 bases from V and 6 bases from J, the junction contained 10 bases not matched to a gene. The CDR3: CASNLGQGWPNEQFF. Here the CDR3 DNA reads TGTGCCAGCAACCTAGGACAGGGGTGGCCCAATGAGCAGTTCTTC.

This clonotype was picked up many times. Written as DNA, the CDR3 is TGCAGTGCCACGACAGGCGGTAGTTCACCCCTCCACTTT. Its translation is CSATTGGSSPLHF. V is TRBV20-1 and J is TRBJ1-6, with D perhaps TRBD1 (6 bases). The CDR3 totals 13 residues. The V gene's germline CDR1 is DFQATT and CDR2 SNEGSKA (reference sequence). V lost 6 bases, J lost 9 bases, and 15 bases lay in between.